These 15 T cell receptor beta chains were all obtained from the same sample, sequenced in a study of CD8+ T cells in alopecia areata. Once RNA had been extracted, it was reverse transcribed into cDNA to act as the sequencing template. Sequencing used immunoSEQ multiplex PCR; TCRdb keeps in-frame clones, though not all of them. The table has 9,500 to 15,000 clones, 50% to 60% seen once; the top ten hold around 15%. As part of sample collection, lesional scalp punch biopsies and peripheral blood were taken from alopecia areata patients. Material: skin. Receptors originate from a human donor with alopecia areata.

The V call is TRBV7-6, the J call TRBJ2-2, with a tentative D call TRBD2 (5 bases). The length of the CDR3 is 14 residues. V lost 8 bases to trimming and J lost 2 bases, with 12 bases between them. Per germline, CDR1 SGHVS and CDR2 FNYEAQ. CDR3 in DNA: TGTGCCAGCCGCCTGGACTTCAACACCGGGGAGCTGTTTTTT. Translated, it gives CASRLDFNTGELFF.

The gene calls are TRBV4-2 and TRBJ2-7; D might be TRBD2 (5 bases). Trimming left V 1 base short and J 8 bases short, with 21 bases between. The CDR3 extends over 16 amino acids. Germline V CDR1 and CDR2: LGHNA, YNFKEQ. As DNA, the CDR3 is TGTGCCAGCAGCCAAGTTTCTACGGGCGGAGGTGTCAAGCAGTACTTC. It yields the protein CASSQVSTGGGVKQYF.

The chain combines TRBV10-3 with TRBJ2-7, with D possibly matching TRBD1 (5 bases). This CDR3 is 15 amino acids long. In germline, CDR1 is ENHRY, CDR2 SYGVKD. V was clipped by 5 bases and J by 7 bases, with 21 bases between them. CDR3 loop: CAISSPRDRAGEQYF. CDR3 nucleotides: TGTGCCATCAGTTCCCCTAGGGATCGGGCAGGGGAGCAGTACTTC.

This sequence joins TRBV6-5 and TRBJ2-7, with a tentative D call TRBD1 (7 bases). Germline loops: CDR1 MNHEY, CDR2 SVGAGI. The V and J ends lost 6 bases and 3 bases respectively, with 12 bases between them. The CDR3 length is 13 residues. The chain's CDR3 is CASRLRDSYEQYF. The CDR3 DNA is TGTGCCAGCAGGCTGCGGGACAGCTACGAGCAGTACTTC.

The chain combines TRBV4-2 with TRBJ2-7, with a weak D call TRBD1 (6 bases). The V gene's germline CDR1 is LGHNA and CDR2 YNFKEQ. The CDR3 is 14 residues long. V was clipped by 4 bases and J by 2 bases, with 12 bases between them. The CDR3 region has the DNA TGTGCCAGCAGCCCACCGGACAGTCCCTACGAGCAGTACTTC. It is translated as CASSPPDSPYEQYF.

The rearrangement links TRBV30 to TRBJ1-2; TRBD1 matches 7 bases. The CDR3 spans 15 residues. Germline assignment: CDR1 GTSNPN and CDR2 SVGIG (reference sequence). V dropped 5 bases and J dropped 0; count of bases not matched to a gene: 9. The DNA for the CDR3 is TGTGCCTGGGCGCCGGGACAGATCCCTAACTATGGCTACACCTTC. Residues: CAWAPGQIPNYGYTF.

The rearrangement uses TRBV28 and TRBJ1-2; D is unresolved. The CDR3 is 15 amino acids. Germline CDR1 reads MDHEN; CDR2 reads SYDVKM. CDR3 coding DNA: TGTGCGATTAATAGTGGGTTGTTGGGCAACTATGGCTACACCTTC. Protein product: CAINSGLLGNYGYTF.

This clone was observed a handful of times. The CDR3 bases are TGTGCCAGCAGCGATGGACAACCCTACAATGAGCAGTTCTTC. Its protein product is CASSDGQPYNEQFF. The rearrangement joins TRBV9 to TRBJ2-1, with a possible D match to TRBD1 (5 bases). The germline V gene has CDR1 SGDLS and CDR2 YYNGEE. This CDR3 comprises 14 residues. V was trimmed by 3 bases and J by 2 bases, leaving 9 bases between them.

V gene TRBV11-2 combines with J gene TRBJ1-1; 8 bases agree with TRBD1. V trimming: 6 bases; J trimming: 3 bases; junction bases outside the gene matches: 15. There are 17 residues in the CDR3. CDR1 and CDR2 from the germline V gene are SGHAT and FQNNGV. DNA for the CDR3: TGTGCCAGCAGTTACAGGGGGTTTTTTTCCGGGGACACTGAAGCTTTCTTT. It is translated as CASSYRGFFSGDTEAFF.

The J gene is TRBJ2-5, the V gene TRBV7-6, with 7 bases identical to TRBD2. The CDR3 spans 13 residues. J lost 7 bases, V lost 1 base, and 3 bases had no gene match. Germline V gene data show CDR1 as SGHVS and CDR2 as FNYEAQ. DNA of the CDR3: TGTGCCAGCAGCTTAGGGGAGGGGACGACCCAGTACTTC. Amino acids: CASSLGEGTTQYF.

The rearrangement joins TRBV13 to TRBJ2-7; 12 bases map to TRBD2. CDR3 length equals 17 residues. Germline trimming cut 3 bases from V and 5 bases from J; bases unmatched to any gene: 11. CDR1 PRHDT and CDR2 FYEKMQ come from the germline V gene (reference sequence). The CDR3 DNA follows: TGTGCCAGCAGCTTCGGACTAGCGGGAACCCTAGGAAACGAGCAGTACTTC. Its translation is CASSFGLAGTLGNEQYF.

V is TRBV7-9 and J is TRBJ2-1, with TRBD2 matching 8 bases. CDR3 length: 19 residues. Germline lookup yields CDR1 SEHNR and CDR2 FQNEAQ (reference sequence). V was pared by 0 bases and J by 0 bases, with 10 bases of the junction left unmatched. The CDR3 sequence is CASSLAVTAGASSYNEQFF. The CDR3 nucleotides read TGTGCCAGCAGCTTAGCGGTTACAGCGGGGGCGAGCTCCTACAATGAGCAGTTCTTC.

A few counts support this clone. V and J are TRBV7-2 and TRBJ1-6; 7 bases match TRBD1. V lost 5 bases, J lost 14 bases, and 9 bases stayed unmatched. This CDR3 has 13 residues. In germline, CDR1 is SGHTA, CDR2 FQGNSA. The CDR3 here is CASSLRQGSSLHF. The CDR3 DNA reads as TGTGCCAGCAGCCTCCGACAGGGTTCTTCCCTCCACTTT. The full variable domain, in which reference TRBV7-2 and TRBJ1-6 provide the parts outside the CDR3, is GAGVSQSPSNKVTEKGKDVELRCDPISGHTALYWYRQSLGQGLEFLIYFQGNSAPDKSGLPSDRFSAERTGGSVSTLTIQRTQQEDSAVYLCASSLRQGSSLHFGNGTRLTVT.

This clone has more than one count but fewer than ten. The chain carries TRBV6-6 and TRBJ2-7; no definite D call. Germline-derived CDR1 and CDR2 are MNHNY and SVGAGI (reference sequence). The ends were cut back, 0 bases at V and 7 bases at J, with 13 bases in the middle. The CDR3 loop spans 14 amino acids. CDR3 loop: CASSYSVYMGEQYF. CDR3 DNA: TGTGCCAGCAGTTACTCTGTGTACATGGGGGAGCAGTACTTC.

This rearrangement joins TRBV6-5 to TRBJ2-7, with no clear D. CDR1 and CDR2 from the germline V gene are MNHEY and SVGAGI. With 0 bases removed from V and 3 bases from J, the gap between germline ends came to 15 bases. This CDR3 spans 16 amino acids. CDR3: CASSYSGQNDYYEQYF. The CDR3 DNA reads as TGTGCCAGCAGTTACTCGGGTCAGAATGATTACTACGAGCAGTACTTC.